Below are 9 T cell receptor beta chains sequenced from a single sample in a study of OX40 agonist ivuxolimab in advanced cancers. Assay used: immunoSEQ multiplex PCR; TCRdb lists only in-frame clones, some missing. This table holds some 50,000 clones, approximately 88% found once. The starting material was CD4+ or CD8+ T cells sorted from blood, obtained in a trial of the OX40 agonist ivuxolimab. These receptor sequences come from an adult with an advanced solid tumor such as melanoma, head and neck, liver or kidney cancer.

The rearrangement links TRBV10-2 to TRBJ2-3; no reliable D call. Trimming took 6 bases from V and 0 from J, leaving 7 bases between them. Germline lookup yields CDR1 WSHSY and CDR2 SAAADI. The CDR3 is 13 residues long. The CDR3: CASRVTSTDTQYF. CDR3 DNA: TGCGCCAGCAGAGTTACTAGCACAGATACGCAGTATTTT.

The V and J genes are TRBV7-9 and TRBJ2-7; 7 bases are shared with TRBD1. CDR1 is SEHNR, CDR2 FQNEAQ, per germline (reference sequence). V lost 1 base to trimming and J lost 9 bases; unmatched junction nucleotides: 15. The CDR3 is made up of 16 amino acids. The CDR3 bases are TGTGCCAGCAGCTTAGTAGGGGGCGCACCGGTGGCTGGGCAGTACTTC. It translates to CASSLVGGAPVAGQYF.

J is TRBJ2-7 and V is TRBV30; 9 positions agree with TRBD1. The junction had 9 bases not matched to a gene; V was cut back by 4 bases and J by 8 bases. The CDR3 runs to 13 residues. CDR1 GTSNPN and CDR2 SVGIG come from the germline V gene (reference sequence). The CDR3 region is CAWKVLGTGQQYF. In DNA form, the CDR3 reads TGTGCCTGGAAGGTTTTGGGGACAGGGCAGCAGTACTTC.

The V call is TRBV10-3, the J call TRBJ2-3; no reliable D call. Germline CDR1 reads ENHRY; CDR2 reads SYGVKD. The V end was cut by 0 bases, the J end by 4 bases, with 2 bases between. This CDR3 region has 12 residues. The CDR3 spells CAISESADTQYF. CDR3 sequence (DNA): TGTGCCATCAGTGAGTCTGCAGATACGCAGTATTTT.

The chain links TRBV28 to TRBJ1-2, with no clear D. With 3 bases removed from V and 7 bases from J, the gap between germline ends came to 9 bases. Germline loops: CDR1 MDHEN, CDR2 SYDVKM. CDR3 length: 12 residues. The CDR3 region has the DNA TGTGCCAGCAGTTTGATGGGAATTGGCTACACCTTC. Translation: CASSLMGIGYTF.

The V and J genes are TRBV18 and TRBJ2-6, with TRBD2 as a possible D gene (7 bases). V was trimmed by 8 bases and J by 2 bases, leaving 16 bases between them. The germline V gene has CDR1 KGHSH and CDR2 LQKENI. This CDR3 has 16 residues. The CDR3 bases are TGTGCCAGCGGGGGGGGCCAACTGACTGGGGCCAACGTCCTGACTTTC. Amino acids: CASGGGQLTGANVLTF.

The gene calls are TRBV7-2 and TRBJ2-2; D might be TRBD1 or TRBD2, each matching 5 bases. The CDR3 runs 16 residues. Germline CDR1 reads SGHTA; CDR2 reads FQGNSA. V lost 4 bases to trimming and J lost 3 bases, with 15 bases between them. CDR3 residues: CASSSYQGVYTGELFF. DNA of the CDR3: TGTGCCAGCAGCTCGTACCAGGGAGTTTACACCGGGGAGCTGTTTTTT.

V usage is TRBV5-5 and J usage is TRBJ1-1; D not certain. The CDR3 has 15 residues. V was pared by 0 bases and J by 1 base, with 10 bases between. The germline V gene encodes CDR1 SGHKS and CDR2 YYEKEE (reference sequence). The CDR3 DNA reads TGTGCCAGCAGCTTGGCCGTAACTCGGAACACTGAAGCTTTCTTT. It specifies CASSLAVTRNTEAFF. Full variable domain (remainder filled in from reference TRBV5-5 and TRBJ1-1): DAGVTQSPTHLIKTRGQQVTLRCSPISGHKSVSWYQQVLGQGPQFIFQYYEKEERGRGNFPDRFSARQFPNYSSELNVNALLLGDSALYLCASSLAVTRNTEAFFGQGTRLTVV.

The rearrangement links TRBV30 to TRBJ2-6, with 10 nucleotides matching TRBD1. The trim removed 2 bases at V and 0 bases at J, leaving 4 bases unmatched. Germline-derived CDR1 and CDR2 are GTSNPN and SVGIG (reference sequence). The CDR3 runs 17 residues. The CDR3 DNA reads TGTGCCTGGAGTAAGACAGGGGGCAGCTCTGGGGCCAACGTCCTGACTTTC. It encodes CAWSKTGGSSGANVLTF.